This entry features one T cell receptor beta chain sequence. This sample was taken from a study of T cell changes during pregnancy in multiple sclerosis. Sequencing was performed with immunoSEQ multiplex PCR; in TCRdb, only in-frame clones are kept and a portion is missing. This sample has tens of thousands of clones, with 85% to 95% found just once. This CDR3 contains 13 residues. CDR1 and CDR2 (germline): SGHDT, YYEEEE. V was clipped by 0 bases and J by 7 bases, with 10 bases between them. The TCR was taken from a female donor with multiple sclerosis, enrolled in a pregnancy study. The chain recombines TRBV5-6 with TRBJ2-5; weak D call: TRBD1 (5 bases). Sequencing was performed on peripheral blood, taken in the third trimester of pregnancy. Here the CDR3 reads CASSLGQTRTQYF. DNA for the CDR3: TGTGCCAGCAGCTTGGGACAGACGCGGACCCAGTACTTC. Filled out from reference TRBV5-6 and TRBJ2-5, the complete variable domain reads DAGVTQSPTHLIKTRGQQVTLRCSPKSGHDTVSWYQQALGQGPQFIFQYYEEEERQRGNFPDRFSGHQFPNYSSELNVNALLLGDSALYLCASSLGQTRTQYFGPGTRLLVL.